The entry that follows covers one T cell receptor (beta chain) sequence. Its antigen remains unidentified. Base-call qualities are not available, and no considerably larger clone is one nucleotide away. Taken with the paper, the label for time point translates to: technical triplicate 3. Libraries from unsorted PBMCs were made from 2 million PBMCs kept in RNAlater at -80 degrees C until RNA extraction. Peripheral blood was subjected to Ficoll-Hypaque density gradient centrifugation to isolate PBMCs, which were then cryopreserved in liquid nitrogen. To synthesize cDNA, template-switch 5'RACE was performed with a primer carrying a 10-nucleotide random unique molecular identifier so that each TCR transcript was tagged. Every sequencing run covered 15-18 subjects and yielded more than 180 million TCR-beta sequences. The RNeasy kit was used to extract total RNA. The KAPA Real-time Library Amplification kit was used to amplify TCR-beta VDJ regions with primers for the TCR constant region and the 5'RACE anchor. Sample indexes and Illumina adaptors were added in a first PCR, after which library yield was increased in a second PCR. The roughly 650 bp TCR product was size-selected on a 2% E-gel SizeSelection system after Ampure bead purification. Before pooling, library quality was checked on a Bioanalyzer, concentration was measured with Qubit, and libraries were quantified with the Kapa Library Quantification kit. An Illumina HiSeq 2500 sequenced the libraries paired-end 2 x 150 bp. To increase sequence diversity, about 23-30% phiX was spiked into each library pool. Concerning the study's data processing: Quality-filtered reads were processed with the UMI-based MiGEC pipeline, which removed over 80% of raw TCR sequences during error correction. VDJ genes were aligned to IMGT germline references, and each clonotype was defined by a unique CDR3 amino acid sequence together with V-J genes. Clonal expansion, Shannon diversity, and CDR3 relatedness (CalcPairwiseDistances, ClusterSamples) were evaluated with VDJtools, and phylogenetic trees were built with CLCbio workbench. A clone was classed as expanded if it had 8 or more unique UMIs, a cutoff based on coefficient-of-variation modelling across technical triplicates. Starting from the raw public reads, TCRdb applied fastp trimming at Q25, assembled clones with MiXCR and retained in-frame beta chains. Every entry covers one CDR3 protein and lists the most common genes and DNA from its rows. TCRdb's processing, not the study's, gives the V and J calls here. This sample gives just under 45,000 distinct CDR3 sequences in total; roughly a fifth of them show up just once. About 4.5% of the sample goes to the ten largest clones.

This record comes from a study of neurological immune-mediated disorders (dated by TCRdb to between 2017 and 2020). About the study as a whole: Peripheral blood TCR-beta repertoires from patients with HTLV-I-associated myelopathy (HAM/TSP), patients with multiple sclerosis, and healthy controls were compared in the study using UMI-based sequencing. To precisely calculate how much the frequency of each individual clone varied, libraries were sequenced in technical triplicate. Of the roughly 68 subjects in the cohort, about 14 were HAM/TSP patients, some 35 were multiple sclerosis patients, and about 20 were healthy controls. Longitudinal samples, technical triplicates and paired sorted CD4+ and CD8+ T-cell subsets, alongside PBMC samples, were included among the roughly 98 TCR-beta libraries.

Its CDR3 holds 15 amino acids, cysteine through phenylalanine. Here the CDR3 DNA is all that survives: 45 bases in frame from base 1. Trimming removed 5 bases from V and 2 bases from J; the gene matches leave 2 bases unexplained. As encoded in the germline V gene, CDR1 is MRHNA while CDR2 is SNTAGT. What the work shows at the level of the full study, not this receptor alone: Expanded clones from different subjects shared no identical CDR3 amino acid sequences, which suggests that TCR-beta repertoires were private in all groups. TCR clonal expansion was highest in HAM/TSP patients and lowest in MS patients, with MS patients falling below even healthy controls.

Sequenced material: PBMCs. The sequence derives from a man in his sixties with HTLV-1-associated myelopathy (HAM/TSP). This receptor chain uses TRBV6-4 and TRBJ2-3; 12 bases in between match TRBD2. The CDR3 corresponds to CASSPSGGATDTQYF. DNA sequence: TGTGCCAGCAGTCCTAGCGGGGGGGCCACAGATACGCAGTATTTT.